The following is a TCR beta chain sequence with its context. The clone's antigen remains unknown. No quality values exist for individual bases; no much larger clone is one base distant. This sample was included in a study of OX40 agonist ivuxolimab in advanced cancers. As for the study more broadly: Ivuxolimab was a fully human IgG2 agonistic monoclonal antibody targeting the costimulatory receptor OX40 (CD134). Intravenous ivuxolimab was administered to patients every 2 weeks at six dose levels: 0.01, 0.1, 0.3, 1.5, 3 and 10 mg/kg. Of the 50 to 55 dose-escalation patients, hepatocellular carcinoma was present in approximately 20, melanoma in around 15, renal cell carcinoma in 9 and head and neck cancer in 9. In the dose-escalation cohort, 70% to 85% of patients were male, and the mean age was approximately 64 years, with a range of about 23 to 85. Patients were allowed to have had prior anti-PD-1, anti-PD-L1 or anti-CTLA-4 therapy, and more than 30% of the dose-escalation patients had previously received checkpoint inhibitors. Partial responses occurred in three dose-escalation patients, of whom one had hepatocellular carcinoma and two had cutaneous melanoma. The purpose of peripheral TCRbeta sequencing was to test whether ivuxolimab changed TCR sequence diversity and led to clonal T-cell expansion. The paper covers the monotherapy dose-escalation part of the phase I ivuxolimab trial, which included N ≈ 57 patients.

The trial excluded patients who had a history of autoimmune disease or who were on systemic immunosuppression. Peripheral blood for TCR sequencing was drawn from every dose cohort at baseline, at cycle 4 day 1 and at cycle 7 day 1. Samples were obtained from an open-label, multicenter, first-in-human phase I dose-escalation trial of ivuxolimab. Adults with locally advanced or metastatic melanoma, renal cell, hepatocellular, or head and neck squamous cell carcinoma were enrolled in the trial. Before TCR sequencing, CD4+ T cells and CD8+ T cells were sorted from peripheral blood as separate populations. What the authors observed across the whole study: Low levels of normalized T-cell clonal expansion were also seen in some patients who did not respond. The antigen specificity of the peripheral T cells that underwent clonal expansion was not determined. Clonal expansion of both CD4+ and CD8+ blood T cells was observed from baseline to week 6 at doses 0.1 to 3.0 mg/kg. In the 0.1-3.0 mg/kg groups, partial responders were among the patients with the lowest normalized peripheral clonal expansion, particularly in CD8+ T cells. After ivuxolimab, expanded clones were on average more numerous among CD8+ T cells than among CD4+ T cells.

V is pruned by 4 bases and J by 2 bases, leaving 8 bases of the junction without a gene match. The CDR3 goes from the cysteine to the phenylalanine over 18 residues. The entry retains the CDR3 DNA only, 54 bases that are in frame from base 1. CDR1 and CDR2 are read off the germline V gene as SGHRS and YFSETQ. Genomic DNA was extracted from sorted cells for sequencing of the TCRbeta CDR3 region. The immunoSEQ Assay was used to sequence the TCRbeta CDR3 regions. TCRdb stores this immuneACCESS table with in-frame sequences only. Part of the clones is absent; in the studies checked, under half of the shortfall reflects unresolved V genes, and no reason is known for the rest. This sample gives 65,000 to 75,000 clones in total; about 87% of them show up just once. Together, the top ten hold 4% to 5% of the sample.

In this chain, TRBV5-1 is recombined with TRBJ2-6, with 11 middle bases fitting TRBD2. The clonotype originates from an adult with an advanced solid tumor such as melanoma, head and neck, liver or kidney cancer. Sample: CD4+ or CD8+ T cells sorted from blood, taken in a trial of the OX40 agonist ivuxolimab. The sequenced DNA is TGCGCCAGCAGCGCCCGGGTAGCGGGGGGGACTGGGGCCAACGTCCTGACTTTC. It translates as CASSARVAGGTGANVLTF.